A single sample gave rise to the 18 T cell receptor beta chains below, sequenced in a study of T-cell reconstitution after alpha-beta-depleted transplantation in children. Preparing the TCRbeta library involved the use of unique molecular identifiers. TCRdb processed the PCR reads anew with MiXCR; each CDR3 protein has one entry. The sample lists around 580,000 distinct CDR3 sequences, approximately 30% occurring once. Sequenced here: PBMCs, sampled before TCRalphabeta/CD19-depleted stem cell transplant. The receptors were sampled from a boy under two years old with Wiskott-Aldrich syndrome, due to receive a stem cell transplant.

This clonotype was detected a few times. The chain joins TRBV4-2 to TRBJ1-6, with D maybe TRBD1 (5 bases). CDR1 and CDR2 (germline): LGHNA, YNFKEQ. CDR3 length equals 15 residues. V gave up 4 bases and J gave up 0 bases, with 7 bases separating them. The CDR3 sequence is CASSRTGSYNSPLHF. CDR3 nucleotide sequence: TGTGCCAGCAGCCGAACAGGCTCCTATAATTCACCCCTCCACTTT.

This clonotype has more than one count but fewer than ten. The V gene is TRBV5-1, the J gene TRBJ1-2; 7 bases map to TRBD1. V trimming: 2 bases; J trimming: 3 bases; junction bases outside the gene matches: 4. CDR3 length: 14 residues. From germline, CDR1 is SGHRS and CDR2 YFSETQ. CDR3 nucleotides: TGCGCCAGCAGCTTAGATGACAGGGACTATGGCTACACCTTC. Protein product: CASSLDDRDYGYTF.

J is TRBJ1-6 and V is TRBV15; D remains ambiguous. The CDR3 has 13 amino acids. CDR1 is LNHNV and CDR2 is YYDKDF in the germline V gene (reference sequence). Between the trimmed V and J ends, which lost 6 bases and 4 bases, there was a span of 7 bases. This CDR3 is CATSGQYNSPLHF. CDR3 nucleotides: TGTGCCACCAGTGGGCAGTATAATTCACCCCTCCACTTT. The whole variable domain, filled in from reference TRBV15 and TRBJ1-6, reads DAMVIQNPRYQVTQFGKPVTLSCSQTLNHNVMYWYQQKSSQAPKLLFHYYDKDFNNEADTPDNFQSRRPNTSFCFLDIRSPGLGDTAMYLCATSGQYNSPLHFGNGTRLTVT.

The chain combines TRBV28 with TRBJ2-5; 8 bases match TRBD1. The V gene end was trimmed by 8 bases and the J gene end by 5 bases; junction bases not matched to a gene: 7. Germline assignment: CDR1 MDHEN and CDR2 SYDVKM. The CDR3 extends over 13 amino acids. CDR3 sequence: CASSDRVDETQYF. CDR3 nucleotide sequence: TGTGCCAGCTCGGACAGGGTAGATGAGACCCAGTACTTC.

V gene TRBV28 combines with J gene TRBJ1-1; 9 bases are shared with TRBD1. Germline V gene lookup returns CDR1 MDHEN and CDR2 SYDVKM. CDR3 length equals 12 residues. The junction had 0 bases not matched to a gene; V was cut back by 6 bases and J by 4 bases. CDR3 DNA sequence: TGTGCCAGCAGGACAGGGGGCACTGAAGCTTTCTTT. The encoded protein is CASRTGGTEAFF.

This clonotype has just a few counts. CDR3 DNA: TGTGCCAGCAGTTTATGGGGGGGAGGGATCAGCAATCAGCCCCAGCATTTT. It yields the protein CASSLWGGGISNQPQHF. This chain joins TRBV12-3 or TRBV12-4 and TRBJ1-5; weak D call: TRBD1 (5 bases). The CDR3 spans 17 residues. V lost 2 bases to trimming and J lost 1 base, with 15 bases between them.

This chain uses TRBV7-2 with TRBJ1-6; D is perhaps TRBD1 (5 bases). The germline CDR1 and CDR2 sequences are SGHTA and FQGNSA. With 1 base removed from V and 8 bases from J, the gap between germline ends came to 12 bases. CDR3 length equals 15 residues. CDR3 residues: CASSLVSGQDSPLHF. The CDR3 coding sequence is TGTGCCAGCAGCTTAGTTTCAGGGCAGGATTCACCCCTCCACTTT.

The chain couples TRBV5-1 to TRBJ2-3; D not resolved. This CDR3 region has 15 residues. The V gene lost 5 bases and the J gene lost 2 bases, with 15 bases spanning the gap. Germline values: CDR1 SGHRS, CDR2 YFSETQ. The CDR3 nucleotides read TGCGCCAGCAGTCCTATACGGGCGAACACAGATACGCAGTATTTT. It codes for CASSPIRANTDTQYF. Looking up the rest from reference TRBV5-1 and TRBJ2-3 gives the full variable domain: KAGVTQTPRYLIKTRGQQVTLSCSPISGHRSVSWYQQTPGQGLQFLFEYFSETQRNKGNFPGRFSGRQFSNSRSEMNVSTLELGDSALYLCASSPIRANTDTQYFGPGTRLTVL.

The V and J genes are TRBV7-9 and TRBJ1-2; D is unclear. Trimming took off 4 bases at V and 0 bases at J, with 6 bases between the two ends. Germline values: CDR1 SEHNR, CDR2 FQNEAQ (reference sequence). This CDR3 has 13 amino acids. CDR3 coding DNA: TGTGCCAGCAGCTCCGCGCCTAACTATGGCTACACCTTC. Its translation is CASSSAPNYGYTF.

J is TRBJ1-5 and V is TRBV12-3 or TRBV12-4; maybe TRBD1 (5 bases). The CDR3 spans 15 residues. V lost 6 bases, J lost 4 bases, and 16 bases lay in between. CDR3: CASSLRGRINQPQHF. The CDR3 DNA reads TGTGCCAGCAGCCTTAGGGGACGGATTAATCAGCCCCAGCATTTT.

V gene TRBV4-1 combines with J gene TRBJ2-7; 10 nucleotides agree with TRBD2. Germline assignment: CDR1 MGHRA and CDR2 YSYEKL. The CDR3 sequence is 14 residues long. J was trimmed by 5 bases and V by 5 bases; bases with no gene match: 6. DNA of the CDR3: TGCGCCAGCAGCTTTAGCGGGAGGTTCCACGAGCAGTACTTC. Translating gives CASSFSGRFHEQYF.

This clonotype has a handful of counts. This chain links TRBV5-1 with TRBJ1-4; D is uncertain. Germline loops: CDR1 SGHRS, CDR2 YFSETQ. The CDR3 consists of 15 residues. The ends were cut back, 3 bases at V and 1 base at J, with 10 bases in the middle. The CDR3 nucleotides are TGCGCCAGCAGCTGGAAAGAGGGAACTAATGAAAAACTGTTTTTT. Amino acids: CASSWKEGTNEKLFF.

The rearrangement joins TRBV29-1 to TRBJ2-6; a weak D match, TRBD1 (6 bases). V dropped 1 base and J dropped 2 bases, with 12 bases sitting between them. This CDR3 spans 16 amino acids. Germline V gene lookup returns CDR1 SQVTM and CDR2 ANQGSEA. Written as DNA, the CDR3 is TGCAGCGTTGAAGTCAGGGGATTTGCTGGGGCCAACGTCCTGACTTTC. Translating it yields CSVEVRGFAGANVLTF.

This clonotype was detected only a few times. The chain has TRBV12-3 or TRBV12-4 and TRBJ2-7; 9 nucleotides align to TRBD2. The CDR3 runs to 13 residues. The V and J ends lost 4 bases and 6 bases, in that order; junction bases with no gene match: 4. The DNA for the CDR3 is TGTGCCAGCAGTTCCCTAGCGGGAATCGAGCAGTACTTC. It yields the protein CASSSLAGIEQYF.

This clonotype turned up a few times. This rearrangement joins TRBV30 to TRBJ1-3; D is undetermined. Germline V gives CDR1 GTSNPN, CDR2 SVGIG (reference sequence). This CDR3 is built from 13 residues. Between the trimmed V and J ends, which lost 2 bases and 2 bases, there was a span of 7 bases. CDR3 residues: CAWSSGTGNTIYF. Written as DNA, the CDR3 is TGTGCCTGGAGTAGCGGAACTGGAAACACCATATATTTT.

This clonotype turned up a few times. The V gene is TRBV24-1, the J gene TRBJ2-3; 9 bases fit TRBD1. In germline, CDR1 is KGHDR, CDR2 SFDVKD. With V trimmed by 2 bases and J by 4 bases, 3 bases remained unmatched. This CDR3 comprises 15 residues. The DNA for the CDR3 is TGTGCCACCAGTGATTACGGGACAGGGTCAGATACGCAGTATTTT. Translated: CATSDYGTGSDTQYF.

CDR3 bases: TGCGCCAGCAGCTTCGGGGGACAGGGGTACACCGGGGAGCTGTTTTTT. Translated, it gives CASSFGGQGYTGELFF. V usage is TRBV5-1 and J usage is TRBJ2-2; 10 positions agree with TRBD1. V dropped 2 bases and J dropped 3; count of bases not matched to a gene: 4. Germline CDR1 is SGHRS and CDR2 is YFSETQ. CDR3 length: 16 amino acids.

In its sample, this clonotype was seen a few times. The chain combines TRBV5-1 with TRBJ2-2; 9 bases line up with TRBD2. The CDR3 runs to 17 residues. Germline loops: CDR1 SGHRS, CDR2 YFSETQ. V trimming: 3 bases; J trimming: 6 bases; junction bases outside the gene matches: 12. The CDR3 region has the DNA TGCGCCAGCAGCTGGTTCGTTAGCGGGAGTGAGTCCGGGGAGCTGTTTTTT. Its protein is CASSWFVSGSESGELFF.